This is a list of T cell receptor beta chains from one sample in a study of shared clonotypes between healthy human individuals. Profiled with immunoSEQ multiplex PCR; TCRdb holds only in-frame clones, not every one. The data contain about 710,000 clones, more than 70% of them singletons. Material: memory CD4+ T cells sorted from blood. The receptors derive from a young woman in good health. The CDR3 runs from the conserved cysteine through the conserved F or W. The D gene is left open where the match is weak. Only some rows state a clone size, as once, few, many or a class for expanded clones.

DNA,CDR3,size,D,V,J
TGTGCCTGGAGTGTACAGGGAAATCAGCCCCAGCATTTT,CAWSVQGNQPQHF,few,NA,TRBV30,TRBJ1-5
TGCGCCAGCACGATACCTTACTCCTACAATGAGCAGTTCTTC,CASTIPYSYNEQFF,few,NA,TRBV5-1,TRBJ2-1
TGTGCCAGCAGTGACGTCCAGGACAACACAGATACGCAGTATTTT,CASSDVQDNTDTQYF,NA,NA,TRBV25-1,TRBJ2-3
TGTGCCAGCAGCTTTAGGAGTAATCGGGATACGCAGTATTTT,CASSFRSNRDTQYF,NA,NA,TRBV5-6,TRBJ2-3
TGTGCCAGCAGCTTAGAGGTCCGCAGAGGGCAGTATTTT,CASSLEVRRGQYF,NA,NA,TRBV7-8,TRBJ2-3
TGTGCCAGCAGCGGACAGGGGGCTTATTTCGGAAAGACCCAGTACTTC,CASSGQGAYFGKTQYF,NA,TRBD1,TRBV7-9,TRBJ2-5
TGTGCCAGCAGCTTAAGCGGAGAATACGAGCAGTACTTC,CASSLSGEYEQYF,few,NA,TRBV7-2,TRBJ2-7
TGTGCCAGCAGCGCACCAGGGACTAGCGGGCGGGAGACCCAGTACTTC,CASSAPGTSGRETQYF,NA,TRBD2,TRBV9,TRBJ2-5
TGTGCCAGCAGCCTCCGGGACAGGGGGCACGAGCAGTACTTC,CASSLRDRGHEQYF,NA,TRBD1,TRBV7-2,TRBJ2-7
TGTGCCACCCGGGACTGGCTCTCCTACGAGCAGTACTTC,CATRDWLSYEQYF,NA,NA,TRBV19,TRBJ2-7
TGTGCCTGGAGTGTGTATAGAGGTAGTAGCAATCAGCCCCAGCATTTT,CAWSVYRGSSNQPQHF,once,NA,TRBV30,TRBJ1-5
TGTGCCAGCAGCTTAGGGGCATCTAATGAAAAACTGTTTTTT,CASSLGASNEKLFF,few,NA,TRBV7-9,TRBJ1-4
TGCGCCAGCAGTTCCGACGCGAGCTCCTACAATGAGCAGTTCTTC,CASSSDASSYNEQFF,NA,NA,TRBV5-1,TRBJ2-1
TGTGCCAGCAGCTTATCTTCGTCATTAAACACCGGGGAGCTGTTTTTT,CASSLSSSLNTGELFF,NA,NA,TRBV11-1,TRBJ2-2
TGTGCCACTCAGGGGGCCAAACTCGGGGAGCTGTTTTTT,CATQGAKLGELFF,NA,TRBD1,TRBV6-5,TRBJ2-2
TGCGCCAGCAGCTTGGGGGTTACAGGACTAGGCCTCAATGAGCAGTTCTTC,CASSLGVTGLGLNEQFF,NA,TRBD2,TRBV5-1,TRBJ2-1
TGTGCCAGCAGCTCTGACGCGGGACAGGGCGCCGGGGCCAACGTCCTGACTTTC,CASSSDAGQGAGANVLTF,NA,TRBD1,TRBV11-2,TRBJ2-6
TGTGCCAGCAGCTTAGGAGCGGGAGGTATCTACGAGCAGTACTTC,CASSLGAGGIYEQYF,few,TRBD2,TRBV7-7,TRBJ2-7
TGTGCCACCAGCAGGGTACCGGGACGGAGACTAACTAATGAAAAACTGTTTTTT,CATSRVPGRRLTNEKLFF,NA,NA,TRBV15,TRBJ1-4
TGCAGCGTTGAGGATACGCAGTATTTT,CSVEDTQYF,NA,NA,TRBV29-1,TRBJ2-3
TGTGCCAGCCCCCATTACGAGCAGTACTTC,CASPHYEQYF,NA,NA,TRBV18,TRBJ2-7
TGTGCCAGCAGAAGGGACAGCCCTTACGAGCAGTACTTC,CASRRDSPYEQYF,NA,TRBD1,TRBV27,TRBJ2-7
TGTGCCAGCAGGGATCCGGGACAGGTACACTATGGCTACACCTTC,CASRDPGQVHYGYTF,few,TRBD1,TRBV27,TRBJ1-2
TGTGCCAGCAGCGTAGGGGACACAAACTACGAGCAGTACTTC,CASSVGDTNYEQYF,NA,NA,TRBV9,TRBJ2-7
TGTGCCAGCAGTTTAGGGGACAGGGGAGACACTGAAGCTTTCTTT,CASSLGDRGDTEAFF,NA,TRBD1,TRBV27,TRBJ1-1
TGTGCCAGCAGCTTTCAGCTGGGGAGGGTCGGCAATCAGCCCCAGCATTTT,CASSFQLGRVGNQPQHF,few,NA,TRBV7-6,TRBJ1-5
TGTGCCAGCAGTCCCCCAGGGGCCGAGCAGTTCTTC,CASSPPGAEQFF,NA,NA,TRBV28,TRBJ2-1
TGTGCCAGCAGCTTCGGGCGGCAGGCCTACAATGAGCAGTTCTTC,CASSFGRQAYNEQFF,few,NA,TRBV7-2,TRBJ2-1
TGTGCCAGTAGTATTCAGAGACAGAACACTGAAGCTTTCTTT,CASSIQRQNTEAFF,NA,NA,TRBV19,TRBJ1-1
TGTGCCAGCAGTGAAGAGAGGGTTCAGCCCCAGCATTTT,CASSEERVQPQHF,once,NA,TRBV2,TRBJ1-5
TGTGCCAGCAGCTTATTGAATGGTGGCTACACCTTC,CASSLLNGGYTF,NA,NA,TRBV7-8,TRBJ1-2
TGCGCCAGCAGCCAAGATGGGGGAGGGAACTATGGCTACACCTTC,CASSQDGGGNYGYTF,NA,NA,TRBV4-1,TRBJ1-2
TGTGCCAGCAGCAGTTCGCTCTCCTACGAGCAGTACTTC,CASSSSLSYEQYF,NA,NA,TRBV7-6,TRBJ2-7
TGTGCCAGCAGTGCTAGCGGAGCCTATGGCTACACCTTC,CASSASGAYGYTF,NA,NA,TRBV6-1,TRBJ1-2
TGTGCCGGGGGGTATGCCAGGGGCCTCTACGAGCAGTACTTC,CAGGYARGLYEQYF,NA,NA,TRBV6-1,TRBJ2-7
TGTGCCAGCAGTTCCCAACCCAACCGGGGCACAGATACGCAGTATTTT,CASSSQPNRGTDTQYF,NA,NA,TRBV7-2,TRBJ2-3
TGCGCCAGCAGCTTCGGGTGGGGGCTTTCCGAAGCTTTCTTT,CASSFGWGLSEAFF,NA,NA,TRBV5-1,TRBJ1-1
TGTGCCAGCAGTTTTAACAGTGGAAACACCATATATTTT,CASSFNSGNTIYF,NA,NA,TRBV27,TRBJ1-3
TGCGCCAGCAGCTTGGATGGGACAGCCGGGGAGCTGTTTTTT,CASSLDGTAGELFF,NA,TRBD1,TRBV5-1,TRBJ2-2
TGTGCCAGTAGTATCAAAGGGCTTAGCACCGGGGAGCTGTTTTTT,CASSIKGLSTGELFF,NA,NA,TRBV19,TRBJ2-2
TGCGCCAGCAGACCGGGACTAGCAATCTCCCTCCACAATGAGCAGTTCTTC,CASRPGLAISLHNEQFF,NA,TRBD2,TRBV4-1,TRBJ2-1
TGTGCCAGCAGCTTGTCTCCAGGGGAGACTGAAGCTTTCTTT,CASSLSPGETEAFF,NA,NA,TRBV5-5,TRBJ1-1
TGTGCCAGCCTTACCGAAAGCACAGATACGCAGTATTTT,CASLTESTDTQYF,NA,NA,TRBV7-9,TRBJ2-3
TGTGCCAGCAGCCATACTCGGACTAGCGGACCCTACAATGAGCAGTTCTTC,CASSHTRTSGPYNEQFF,NA,TRBD2,TRBV14,TRBJ2-1
TGTGCCAGCAGCCAAGACAGTGACAATGAGCAGTTCTTC,CASSQDSDNEQFF,many,NA,TRBV7-7,TRBJ2-1
TGTGCCAGCAGCTATTACCTAAACACCGGGGAGCTGTTTTTT,CASSYYLNTGELFF,NA,NA,TRBV7-9,TRBJ2-2
TGTGCCAGCAGTGCTACGGGAGGGCCCTCAGAGACCCAGTACTTC,CASSATGGPSETQYF,NA,TRBD2,TRBV28,TRBJ2-5
TGTGCCAGTTCAACCACTTACATGAGGGTATCAGGCTACACCTTC,CASSTTYMRVSGYTF,NA,NA,TRBV19,TRBJ1-2
TGTGCCTGGGCAACGGGAGGGCCCACAGATACGCAGTATTTT,CAWATGGPTDTQYF,NA,TRBD2,TRBV30,TRBJ2-3
TGTGCCAGCAGGATAGGGGGACGACGCTACGAGCAGTACTTC,CASRIGGRRYEQYF,NA,NA,TRBV13,TRBJ2-7
TGTGCCACCCGGGCTAGCGAGCCCAAAAACATTCAGTACTTC,CATRASEPKNIQYF,NA,NA,TRBV2,TRBJ2-4
TGTGCCAGCTCACCTGACCGGGTTGGCAATCAGCCCCAGCATTTT,CASSPDRVGNQPQHF,few,NA,TRBV18,TRBJ1-5
TGTGCCAGCAGTCTGGGACAGGGGGGACTCAGGGAGCAGTTCTTC,CASSLGQGGLREQFF,NA,TRBD1,TRBV6-4,TRBJ2-1
TGCGCCAGCAGCCATCGTTCTCCGGGCAATGAGCAGTTCTTC,CASSHRSPGNEQFF,NA,NA,TRBV4-1,TRBJ2-1
TGTGCCAGCGGGGGGCAGGGCTACGAGCAGTACTTC,CASGGQGYEQYF,NA,NA,TRBV6-1,TRBJ2-7
TGCGCCAGCAGCTTGGGACTAGCGGGAGGATACAATGAGCAGTTCTTC,CASSLGLAGGYNEQFF,NA,TRBD2,TRBV5-1,TRBJ2-1
TGTGCCAGCAGCCAAGATGTAAGGGACCAAGAGACCCAGTACTTC,CASSQDVRDQETQYF,NA,NA,TRBV4-2,TRBJ2-5
TGTGCCAGCAGTTCTCCAGGGGGACCCCGCTACGAGCAGTACTTC,CASSSPGGPRYEQYF,NA,TRBD1,TRBV27,TRBJ2-7
TGTGCCAGCAGTTTGGGACTAGCGGACAATGAGCAGTTCTTC,CASSLGLADNEQFF,NA,TRBD2,TRBV28,TRBJ2-1